One sample yielded the 29 T cell receptor beta chains listed below, sequenced in a study of T cell responses to AZD1222 COVID-19 vaccine. TCRdb's copy holds only in-frame clones and misses some; the assay was immunoSEQ multiplex PCR. The table includes 200,000 or so clones, 75% to 90% detected once. Sequencing used peripheral blood, obtained on day 0 of AZD1222 vaccination. These receptors all come from an adult in good health.

J is TRBJ1-5 and V is TRBV12-3 or TRBV12-4, with D possibly TRBD1 on 6 matching bases. The CDR3 is made up of 13 amino acids. V shed 2 bases and J shed 4 bases, with 6 bases lying between them. The CDR3 DNA is TGTGCCAGCAGTTTACAGGGGAATCAGCCCCAGCATTTT. It encodes CASSLQGNQPQHF.

The chain uses TRBV30 and TRBJ1-6, with TRBD1 identical over 11 bases. Germline CDR1 and CDR2: GTSNPN and SVGIG (reference sequence). After removal of 5 bases from V and 9 bases from J, the junction contained 3 bases not matched to a gene. The CDR3 has 13 residues. The chain's CDR3 is CAWGTGGGSPLHF. The CDR3 DNA reads TGTGCCTGGGGGACAGGGGGGGGTTCACCCCTCCACTTT. The full variable domain, in which reference TRBV30 and TRBJ1-6 provide the parts outside the CDR3, is SQTIHQWPATLVQPVGSPLSLECTVEGTSNPNLYWYRQAAGRGLQLLFYSVGIGQISSEVPQNLSASRPQDRQFILSSKKLLLSDSGFYLCAWGTGGGSPLHFGNGTRLTVT.

This clone showed up just once. The chain recombines TRBV2 with TRBJ1-6, with 9 bases that match TRBD1. Germline-derived CDR1 and CDR2 are SNHLY and FYNNEI. The CDR3 is 13 residues long. With 8 bases clipped from V and 10 bases from J, the junction kept 6 bases outside the gene matches. For the CDR3, the DNA is TGTGCCAGCCTTGACAGGGGGGTCTCACCCCTCCACTTT. Its protein product is CASLDRGVSPLHF. Full variable domain (remainder filled in from reference TRBV2 and TRBJ1-6): EPEVTQTPSHQVTQMGQEVILRCVPISNHLYFYWYRQILGQKVEFLVSFYNNEISEKSEIFDDQFSVERPDGSNFTLKIRSTKLEDSAMYFCASLDRGVSPLHFGNGTRLTVT.

The chain uses TRBV5-1 and TRBJ2-5; 9 positions agree with TRBD2. Per the germline V gene, CDR1 is SGHRS and CDR2 is YFSETQ. This CDR3 is 14 amino acids long. Trimming cost V 4 bases and J 4 bases; bases outside gene matches: 5. CDR3 DNA sequence: TGCGCCAGCAGCGCAATAGCGGGGGCAGAGACCCAGTACTTC. As protein: CASSAIAGAETQYF.

V and J are TRBV18 and TRBJ2-1; D tentatively fits TRBD1 or TRBD2 (5 bases each). This CDR3 comprises 14 residues. The germline CDR1 and CDR2 sequences are KGHSH and LQKENI. Trimming took off 2 bases at V and 5 bases at J, with 10 bases between the two ends. CDR3 in DNA: TGTGCCAGCTCACCAACCGGGACCAACAATGAGCAGTTCTTC. Its translation is CASSPTGTNNEQFF. Full variable domain (outside the CDR3, taken from reference TRBV18 and TRBJ2-1): NAGVMQNPRHLVRRRGQEARLRCSPMKGHSHVYWYRQLPEEGLKFMVYLQKENIIDESGMPKERFSAEFPKEGPSILRIQQVVRGDSAAYFCASSPTGTNNEQFFGPGTRLTVL.

The V gene is TRBV21-1, the J gene TRBJ1-6. TRBV21-1 is classified as a pseudogene. The CDR3 covers 16 residues. The CDR3 spells CATKGTESSYNSPLHF. The CDR3 bases are TGTGCCACTAAGGGCACAGAGAGCTCCTATAATTCACCCCTCCACTTT.

This rearrangement joins TRBV5-1 to TRBJ2-5; unclear D gene. Germline CDR1 and CDR2: SGHRS and YFSETQ. The V end was cut by 1 base, the J end by 3 bases, with 4 bases between. This CDR3 is 12 amino acids long. The CDR3 spells CASSLYEETQYF. In nucleotides, the CDR3 is TGCGCCAGCAGCTTGTATGAAGAGACCCAGTACTTC.

The CDR3 sequence: CASGGGSNQPQHF. The CDR3 nucleotides are TGTGCCAGCGGAGGGGGCAGCAATCAGCCCCAGCATTTT. This chain links TRBV6-5 with TRBJ1-5, with 7 bases matching TRBD1. CDR1 and CDR2 (germline): MNHEY, SVGAGI. CDR3 size: 13 residues. V lost 8 bases to trimming and J lost 1 base; unmatched junction nucleotides: 2.

Of note for this clone: At the DNA level, this CDR3 is encoded by other sequences in the same sample as well. The V call is TRBV7-2, the J call TRBJ2-7; D not certain. Germline CDR1 reads SGHTA; CDR2 reads FQGNSA. This CDR3 is built from 12 residues. V was trimmed by 5 bases and J by 0 bases, leaving 5 bases between them. The CDR3 loop is CASSRSSYEQYF. CDR3 bases: TGTGCCAGCAGCCGTAGCTCCTACGAGCAGTACTTC.

This clone was seen only a few times. The chain couples TRBV2 to TRBJ1-3; D unclear. The V and J ends lost 8 bases and 1 base respectively, with 12 bases between them. Germline values: CDR1 SNHLY, CDR2 FYNNEI. The CDR3 length is 14 residues. In DNA, the CDR3 is TGTGCCAGCGAAGGCGAATGGTCTGGAAACACCATATATTTT. Translating it yields CASEGEWSGNTIYF.

This chain connects TRBV9 to TRBJ2-1; D not certain. With 2 bases removed from V and 6 bases from J, the gap between germline ends came to 15 bases. CDR3 length equals 15 residues. Germline CDR1 reads SGDLS; CDR2 reads YYNGEE. CDR3 DNA sequence: TGTGCCAGCAGCGTGAGACCCGAACAGCCCAATGAGCAGTTCTTC. Protein sequence: CASSVRPEQPNEQFF.

The table lists this clone with a count of one. The chain employs TRBV6-5 and TRBJ2-7; TRBD1 agrees at 7 bases. Germline lookup yields CDR1 MNHEY and CDR2 SVGAGI. V shed 5 bases and J 6 bases; nucleotides not matched to a gene: 10. The CDR3 covers 14 residues. This chain's CDR3 is CASSPGQARVEQYF. The CDR3 nucleotides read TGTGCCAGCAGTCCCGGACAGGCCAGGGTCGAGCAGTACTTC.

The chain couples TRBV12-3 or TRBV12-4 to TRBJ1-5, with 9 nucleotides matching TRBD1. Germline trimming cut 7 bases from V and 7 bases from J; bases unmatched to any gene: 5. The CDR3 is made up of 13 amino acids. CDR3 DNA sequence: TGTGCCAGCACTGGGACAGGGCGACAGCCCCAGCATTTT. This sequence encodes CASTGTGRQPQHF.

The V gene is TRBV7-2, the J gene TRBJ1-1, with D possibly being TRBD1 (6 bases). Between the trimmed V and J ends, which lost 4 bases and 1 base, there was a span of 10 bases. There are 14 residues in the CDR3. Germline CDR1 reads SGHTA; CDR2 reads FQGNSA. The CDR3 DNA reads TGTGCCAGCAGCTCGCAGGGGAGGAACACTGAAGCTTTCTTT. This codes for CASSSQGRNTEAFF. The full variable domain, in which reference TRBV7-2 and TRBJ1-1 provide the parts outside the CDR3, is GAGVSQSPSNKVTEKGKDVELRCDPISGHTALYWYRQSLGQGLEFLIYFQGNSAPDKSGLPSDRFSAERTGGSVSTLTIQRTQQEDSAVYLCASSSQGRNTEAFFGQGTRLTVV.

This clone came up a few times. This chain links TRBV6-4 with TRBJ1-2; 7 nucleotides agree with TRBD1. The CDR3 extends over 12 amino acids. With V trimmed by 10 bases and J by 1 base, 3 bases remained unmatched. Germline CDR1 is MRHNA and CDR2 is SNTAGT. The CDR3 region is CATGQSNYGYTF. The CDR3, as DNA: TGTGCCACGGGACAGAGTAACTATGGCTACACCTTC.

V is TRBV12-5 and J is TRBJ2-5, with D possibly being TRBD1 (6 bases). V lost 3 bases to trimming and J lost 6 bases, with 14 bases between them. Germline loops: CDR1 LGHNT, CDR2 FRNRAP. The CDR3 is 14 amino acids. CDR3 nucleotide sequence: TGTGCTAGTGGTTTTTGGGGGCACATAAAGACCCAGTACTTC. This encodes CASGFWGHIKTQYF.

This rearrangement joins TRBV2 to TRBJ1-4, with TRBD1 identical over 7 bases. Germline V lookup: CDR1 SNHLY, CDR2 FYNNEI. The V gene end was trimmed by 8 bases and the J gene end by 8 bases; junction bases not matched to a gene: 11. The CDR3 totals 14 residues. The CDR3 DNA is TGTGCCAGCGGGGCGGGGACAGTCGGCGAAAAACTGTTTTTT. Protein sequence: CASGAGTVGEKLFF.

The genes are TRBV19 and TRBJ2-5; TRBD2 matches at 9 bases. The V segment lost 1 base and the J segment 2 bases; nucleotides outside the gene matches: 5. Germline assignment: CDR1 LNHDA and CDR2 SQIVND (reference sequence). The CDR3 contains 16 residues. The CDR3 region has the DNA TGTGCCAGTAGTATAGCGCCAGCGGGGGGACAAGAGACCCAGTACTTC. As protein: CASSIAPAGGQETQYF.

In its sample, this clone was seen once. The rearrangement joins TRBV9 to TRBJ2-5, with D uncertain. Germline loops: CDR1 SGDLS, CDR2 YYNGEE. Trimming stripped 4 bases from V and 5 bases from J, with 9 bases between. The CDR3 length is 12 residues. The CDR3 nucleotides are TGTGCCAGCAGCCCGGTCAGGGAGACCCAGTACTTC. Its translation: CASSPVRETQYF.

V and J are TRBV19 and TRBJ1-2; D ambiguous. CDR3 length: 13 residues. Trimming took 7 bases from V and 4 from J, leaving 13 bases between them. Germline V gives CDR1 LNHDA, CDR2 SQIVND (reference sequence). The CDR3 here is CASNRREGYGYTF. CDR3 in DNA: TGTGCCAGTAATCGACGGGAGGGCTATGGCTACACCTTC. Together with reference TRBV19 and TRBJ1-2, the CDR3 gives the full variable domain: DGGITQSPKYLFRKEGQNVTLSCEQNLNHDAMYWYRQDPGQGLRLIYYSQIVNDFQKGDIAEGYSVSREKKESFPLTVTSAQKNPTAFYLCASNRREGYGYTFGSGTRLTVV.

The chain carries TRBV5-1 and TRBJ2-1; tentatively, D is TRBD1 or TRBD2 (7 bases each). The length of the CDR3 is 17 residues. The germline gives CDR1 SGHRS, CDR2 YFSETQ. Trimming removed 0 bases at V and 5 bases at J, with 18 bases between. CDR3 loop: CASSLEQGRVRNNEQFF. The CDR3 DNA is TGCGCCAGCAGCTTGGAACAGGGGAGGGTTAGGAACAATGAGCAGTTCTTC.

CDR3: CASSASIGTGGDQPQHF. As DNA, the CDR3 is TGTGCCAGCAGTGCTTCTATCGGGACAGGGGGCGATCAGCCCCAGCATTTT. This rearrangement joins TRBV9 to TRBJ1-5; 12 bases are shared with TRBD1. The CDR3 spans 17 residues. V shed 5 bases and J 5 bases; nucleotides not matched to a gene: 11. Germline CDR1 is SGDLS and CDR2 is YYNGEE. Full variable domain (remainder filled in from reference TRBV9 and TRBJ1-5): DSGVTQTPKHLITATGQRVTLRCSPRSGDLSVYWYQQSLDQGLQFLIQYYNGEERAKGNILERFSAQQFPDLHSELNLSSLELGDSALYFCASSASIGTGGDQPQHFGDGTRLSIL.

This clone has just one count. This chain joins TRBV27 and TRBJ1-2; 9 bases fit TRBD1. The CDR3 is 14 residues long. Germline V gives CDR1 MNHEY, CDR2 SMNVEV (reference sequence). The junction had 8 bases not matched to a gene; V was cut back by 4 bases and J by 8 bases. CDR3 in DNA: TGTGCCAGCAGTTCGAGGGACAGGGTAGAGGGCTACACCTTC. This translates into CASSSRDRVEGYTF.

The chain links TRBV18 to TRBJ2-5; 10 bases agree with TRBD1. Germline-derived CDR1 and CDR2 are KGHSH and LQKENI. V was clipped by 3 bases and J by 5 bases; unmatched bases: 9. The CDR3 has 16 residues. CDR3 bases: TGTGCCAGCTCACCGGCGAGGGACAGGGGAGGCGAGACCCAGTACTTC. Its protein is CASSPARDRGGETQYF.

With respect to this clone: One junction end disagrees with the germline gene, perhaps due to a read error. V gene TRBV28 combines with J gene TRBJ2-7; no clear D gene. The CDR3 spans 12 residues. CDR1 is MDHEN, CDR2 SYDVKM, per germline. The CDR3: CATSRSSYEQYF. The CDR3, as DNA: TGTGCCACCAGTAGGAGCTCCTACGAGCAGTACTTC.

The chain employs TRBV7-3 and TRBJ2-2; 10 bases map to TRBD2. The V gene's germline CDR1 is SGHTA and CDR2 FQGTGA. The CDR3 has 15 amino acids. Germline trimming cut 7 bases from V and 4 bases from J; bases unmatched to any gene: 6. CDR3 in amino acids: CASTQAGGATGELFF. The DNA of the CDR3 is TGTGCCAGCACCCAAGCGGGAGGGGCCACCGGGGAGCTGTTTTTT.

The chain joins TRBV28 to TRBJ2-6; D unclear. The germline CDR1 and CDR2 sequences are MDHEN and SYDVKM. V was pared by 3 bases and J by 2 bases, with 11 bases between. The CDR3 spans 16 residues. CDR3 amino acids: CASSLGIGAGANVLTF. The CDR3 bases are TGTGCCAGCAGTTTGGGTATAGGAGCTGGGGCCAACGTCCTGACTTTC.

This chain connects TRBV11-1 to TRBJ1-5; no clear D gene. The CDR3 contains 13 residues. Germline V CDR1 and CDR2: SGHAT, FQDESV (reference sequence). The V and J ends lost 1 base and 3 bases respectively, with 4 bases between them. CDR3 in amino acids: CASSLGYNQPQHF. CDR3 in DNA: TGTGCCAGCAGCTTAGGGTACAATCAGCCCCAGCATTTT.

Comment on this clone: Relative to the germline gene, one junction end is altered; a read error may explain this. V usage is TRBV7-7 and J usage is TRBJ1-3; 7 bases map to TRBD1. The CDR3 contains 15 residues. The germline gives CDR1 SSHAT, CDR2 FNYEAQ (reference sequence). The CDR3 region is CASSPGGSSGNTIYF. The CDR3 DNA is TGTGCTAGCAGCCCAGGGGGGAGCTCTGGAAACACCATATATTTT.